The following is a T cell receptor beta chain sequence with its context. Its target is not known. This CDR3 has 16 residues. Per germline, CDR1 MGHRA and CDR2 YSYEKL. The V and J ends lost 0 bases and 5 bases respectively, with 11 bases between them. The sample comes from a study of graft-versus-host responses after intestinal transplantation. Profiling relied on immunoSEQ multiplex PCR, and the TCRdb table lists in-frame clones only, not all of them. Seen here are approximately 39,000 clones, roughly 94% observed once, and the top ten hold 0.2% to 0.25%. Sequenced material: unstimulated CD4+ T cells sorted from spleen or lymph node cells, taken before transplant. The TCR sequence derives from a human donor who was the organ donor for an intestinal transplant. The genes are TRBV4-1 and TRBJ1-6, with no clear D. The CDR3 loop reads CASSQDVSLNNSPLHF. The CDR3 nucleotides are TGCGCCAGCAGCCAAGATGTGTCGCTTAATAATTCACCCCTCCACTTT.